Below, 14 T cell receptor beta chains from the same sample are listed, as sequenced in a study of cytomegalovirus exposure and HLA in healthy donors. With 60 Vbeta and 13 Jbeta primers, the PCR was carried out. The repertoire was sequenced with immunoSEQ multiplex PCR; TCRdb's copy has only in-frame clones and lacks some. The sample includes 120,000 or so clones, 75% of them seen just once. What was sequenced was PBMCs. Every receptor here comes from a woman between 50 and 59 years old in good health and CMV-seronegative.

The V call is TRBV19, the J call TRBJ1-1; TRBD1 is a possible D gene (5 bases). Per the germline V gene, CDR1 is LNHDA and CDR2 is SQIVND (reference sequence). The CDR3 is 14 residues long. Trimming shortened V by 4 bases and J by 1 base, and 10 bases separated the two germline ends. The CDR3 DNA reads TGTGCCAGTAGTAGAGGACACCAGAACACTGAAGCTTTCTTT. Residues: CASSRGHQNTEAFF. The variable domain in full, with the rest retrieved from reference TRBV19 and TRBJ1-1, is DGGITQSPKYLFRKEGQNVTLSCEQNLNHDAMYWYRQDPGQGLRLIYYSQIVNDFQKGDIAEGYSVSREKKESFPLTVTSAQKNPTAFYLCASSRGHQNTEAFFGQGTRLTVV.

The J gene is TRBJ1-4, the V gene TRBV4-1; D is unresolved. Trimming took off 0 bases at V and 10 bases at J, with 18 bases between the two ends. Germline V gene lookup returns CDR1 MGHRA and CDR2 YSYEKL. The CDR3 is made up of 16 amino acids. CDR3 residues: CASSQESVDKERKLFF. The CDR3 region has the DNA TGCGCCAGCAGCCAAGAATCCGTAGATAAAGAACGAAAACTGTTTTTT.

The chain employs TRBV30 and TRBJ1-5; no clear D. The V end was cut by 4 bases, the J end by 6 bases, with 10 bases between. Germline V gene lookup returns CDR1 GTSNPN and CDR2 SVGIG (reference sequence). This CDR3 region has 12 residues. The CDR3 protein is CAWTNSGQPQHF. CDR3 nucleotides: TGTGCCTGGACTAACAGTGGTCAGCCCCAGCATTTT.

This chain joins TRBV7-9 and TRBJ2-1; 7 nucleotides agree with TRBD2. Germline CDR1 and CDR2: SEHNR and FQNEAQ (reference sequence). The CDR3 length is 15 residues. V gave up 1 base and J gave up 3 bases; unmatched junction bases: 3. The CDR3 reads CASSLGLADYNEQFF. The CDR3 DNA reads TGTGCCAGCAGCTTAGGTCTAGCGGACTACAATGAGCAGTTCTTC.

This clone turned up a few times. The gene calls are TRBV4-1 and TRBJ2-4, with D perhaps TRBD1 (6 bases). The ends were cut back, 2 bases at V and 6 bases at J, with 14 bases in the middle. The CDR3 consists of 15 residues. CDR1 and CDR2 (germline): MGHRA, YSYEKL. The CDR3 protein is CASSQPRQGRNIQYF. The DNA for the CDR3 is TGCGCCAGCAGCCAACCTAGGCAGGGGAGAAACATTCAGTACTTC.

The rearrangement joins TRBV6-1 to TRBJ1-4; D is unclear. Germline V gene lookup returns CDR1 MNHNS and CDR2 SASEGT. The ends were cut back, 2 bases at V and 5 bases at J, with 6 bases in the middle. The CDR3 is 13 residues long. CDR3 loop: CASSETRNEKLFF. CDR3 bases: TGTGCCAGCAGTGAAACCCGGAATGAAAAACTGTTTTTT.

V is TRBV11-1 and J is TRBJ1-2, with 7 bases lining up with TRBD1. Germline loops: CDR1 SGHAT, CDR2 FQDESV (reference sequence). Trimming removed 2 bases from V and 7 bases from J; junction bases left unmatched: 4. The CDR3 is 13 residues long. CDR3 coding DNA: TGTGCCAGCAGCTTACGAGGGGGCTCTGGCTACACCTTC. Amino acid sequence: CASSLRGGSGYTF.

This clone showed up just a few times. The CDR3 DNA reads TGTGCCAGCAGCTTAGGGGGGGGTTCACCCCTCCACTTT. Its translation is CASSLGGGSPLHF. The chain joins TRBV7-9 to TRBJ1-6; D is possibly TRBD1 (5 bases). The length of the CDR3 is 13 residues. Deletions cut 1 base from V and 9 bases from J, with 7 bases between. The germline CDR1 and CDR2 sequences are SEHNR and FQNEAQ (reference sequence).

The rearrangement joins TRBV29-1 to TRBJ2-2, with D perhaps TRBD1 (6 bases). The germline V and J ends were trimmed by 6 bases and 0 bases, with 14 bases remaining between them. Germline-derived CDR1 and CDR2 are SQVTM and ANQGSEA. The CDR3 is 15 amino acids. CDR3 DNA sequence: TGCAGCGTCGCACAGGGTACAGCGAACACCGGGGAGCTGTTTTTT. It is translated as CSVAQGTANTGELFF.

This clone was observed once. The chain links TRBV19 to TRBJ2-7; TRBD2 might be the D (6 bases). In germline, CDR1 is LNHDA, CDR2 SQIVND (reference sequence). Trimming removed 1 base at V and 7 bases at J, with 26 bases between. This CDR3 spans 18 amino acids. CDR3 protein: CASSIVGGFRDPREEQYF. In DNA form, the CDR3 reads TGTGCCAGTAGTATAGTCGGAGGGTTCAGGGACCCAAGAGAAGAGCAGTACTTC.

V gene TRBV10-3 combines with J gene TRBJ2-5; the match to TRBD1 covers 9 bases. The end of the DNA is better explained by TRBJ2-7, so the J call may be wrong. This CDR3 spans 15 amino acids. Germline CDR1 and CDR2: ENHRY and SYGVKD. CDR3 loop: CAISEKKDRGYEQYF. The CDR3 DNA reads TGTGCCATCAGTGAGAAGAAGGACAGGGGTTACGAGCAGTACTTC.

V and J are TRBV28 and TRBJ1-1, with D hard to call. Germline loops: CDR1 MDHEN, CDR2 SYDVKM. V was trimmed by 10 bases and J by 2 bases, leaving 8 bases between them. The length of the CDR3 is 11 residues. The CDR3 DNA reads as TGTGCCATCGCAGAAAACACTGAAGCTTTCTTT. This encodes CAIAENTEAFF. The whole variable domain, filled in from reference TRBV28 and TRBJ1-1, reads DVKVTQSSRYLVKRTGEKVFLECVQDMDHENMFWYRQDPGLGLRLIYFSYDVKMKEKGDIPEGYSVSREKKERFSLILESASTNQTSMYLCAIAENTEAFFGQGTRLTVV.

The chain is built from TRBV7-9 and TRBJ2-1, with TRBD2 matching 9 bases. Germline CDR1 and CDR2: SEHNR and FQNEAQ (reference sequence). This CDR3 is built from 13 residues. V shed 7 bases and J 5 bases; nucleotides not matched to a gene: 3. The chain's CDR3 is CASMIAGDNEQFF. In DNA form, the CDR3 reads TGTGCCAGCATGATAGCGGGAGACAATGAGCAGTTCTTC.

The chain employs TRBV4-1 and TRBJ2-5; D gene unclear. The DNA end favors TRBJ2-7, so the J call may be wrong. The germline CDR1 and CDR2 sequences are MGHRA and YSYEKL. This CDR3 has 14 residues. The chain's CDR3 is CASSQVFGIYEQYF. For the CDR3, the DNA is TGCGCCAGCAGCCAAGTATTTGGTATCTACGAGCAGTACTTC.